Listed below are T cell receptor beta chains from one sample, sequenced in a study of blood T cell repertoires in COVID-19. Generated by immunoSEQ multiplex PCR, the TCRdb table keeps only in-frame clones and is missing some. The sample shows under 200,000 clones, around three quarters of them seen only once. Sample: peripheral blood. These TCRs come from a man between 65 and 79 years old with active or convalescent COVID-19. CDR3s leave out the opening cysteine and the closing phenylalanine or tryptophan. Fields, in order: V gene, J gene, CDR3 protein.

TRBV6-1	TRBJ2-3	ASSEDSGGTDTQY
TRBV3-1/TRBV3-2	TRBJ2-5	ASSQNRGFQETQY
TRBV27	TRBJ2-1	ASSLGSGRANEQF
TRBV24-1	TRBJ2-1	ATSDSGQGASDEQF
TRBV30	TRBJ1-4	AWSVRPGEKLF
TRBV27	TRBJ1-3	ASSLTGYRRNTIY
TRBV18	TRBJ2-7	ASSRLTSVGSYEQY
TRBV6-6	TRBJ2-2	ASTRDRESGELF
TRBV6-5	TRBJ1-5	ASSRTWNQPQH
TRBV28	TRBJ2-7	ASSLFGGGGPYEQY
TRBV5-4	TRBJ2-3	ASSSGQGTDTQY
TRBV12-3/TRBV12-4	TRBJ2-4	ASSPRGVLY
TRBV7-9	TRBJ2-7	ASSLTNAGQASYEQY
TRBV6-1	TRBJ1-5	ASSETGNNQPQH
TRBV2	TRBJ1-1	ASSKILSRTGGLNTEAF
TRBV5-6	TRBJ2-2	ASSFKTGELF
TRBV4-2	TRBJ2-3	ASSQDLGGREVQY
TRBV6-1	TRBJ1-5	ASSEAGTGNQPQH
TRBV5-1	TRBJ1-1	ASSLAGQGITEAF
TRBV7-9	TRBJ1-1	ASSLRQDSAAF
TRBV7-9	TRBJ1-2	ASSLAQGGGYT
TRBV29-1	TRBJ1-3	SAGQSSGNTIY
TRBV9	TRBJ2-3	ASSVAGTGSDTQY
TRBV27	TRBJ1-2	ASSLIQDHGYT
TRBV12-3/TRBV12-4	TRBJ1-2	ASSLKGDYGYT
TRBV2	TRBJ2-3	ASSEGQGTQY
TRBV7-2	TRBJ1-1	ASSLGRGAGNTEAF
TRBV6-5	TRBJ2-1	ASAGQIHNEQF
TRBV21-1	TRBJ2-7	ASSNPGTGGYEQY
TRBV7-9	TRBJ2-1	ASSRAGGSYNEQF
TRBV2	TRBJ1-5	ASSGVGGRQPQH
TRBV5-1	TRBJ1-6	ASSLGAGLESPLH
TRBV11-2	TRBJ2-1	ASSLAPVRF
TRBV2	TRBJ2-1	ASSCGSPKQF
TRBV6-1	TRBJ1-1	ASSERAGPTEAF
TRBV18	TRBJ2-5	ASSPEEVPVETQY
TRBV30	TRBJ1-1	AWSGAINGAF
TRBV30	TRBJ2-6	AWTRGRRGGPGANVLT
TRBV12-5	TRBJ2-5	ASGLVDPPLQSQY
TRBV5-4	TRBJ2-7	ASSSPGQGFYEQY
TRBV19	TRBJ2-3	ASSSLAGGLYTQY
TRBV10-3	TRBJ1-2	AISLDLDRGYGYT
TRBV4-3	TRBJ1-4	ASSQEGGQGGKLF
TRBV3-1/TRBV3-2	TRBJ1-1	ASSQDWLNTEAF
TRBV5-4	TRBJ1-6	ASSLDRGNSPLH
TRBV10-3	TRBJ1-2	AISEGGQGPYGYT
TRBV18	TRBJ2-1	ASSPGTSWRNEQF
TRBV30	TRBJ1-5	AWSVLERGAQH
TRBV10-3	TRBJ1-1	ATSGNTEAF
TRBV19	TRBJ1-5	ASSIEAGNQPQH
TRBV5-1	TRBJ2-5	ASSLGTPGETQY
TRBV5-1	TRBJ1-1	ASSDPRTGVVLAEAF
TRBV6-6	TRBJ1-2	ASSQGQRNGYT
TRBV29-1	TRBJ2-3	SVEDGLAGTDTQY